This T cell receptor beta chain is from a study of T cells in Graves' hyperthyroidism and ophthalmopathy. RNA transcripts yielded amplified TCR beta CDR3 regions. HTBI primers drove first-round RT-PCR of the TCR CDR3. In TCRdb, the multiplex PCR reads were re-called with MiXCR into one record per CDR3 protein. The sample consists of about 400,000 distinct CDR3 sequences, around 14% of them appearing once. Not enrolled were patients with uncontrolled infection, other autoimmune disease, pregnancy or lactation. Broader study findings: A model of 13 V-J features distinguished ophthalmopathy from stable hyperthyroidism. The model identified upcoming ophthalmopathy a median about six months ahead of onset.

CDR1 MDHEN and CDR2 SYDVKM come from the germline V gene. The V end was cut by 8 bases, the J end by 2 bases, with 1 base between. The CDR3 is 10 residues long. This clonotype was counted at least ten times. The antigen remains undetermined. J is TRBJ2-1 and V is TRBV28; D ambiguous. The TCR was taken from a woman aged 25 to 39 with Graves' hyperthyroidism. What was sequenced was blood. The DNA for the CDR3 is TGTGCCAGCGCCTACAATGAGCAGTTCTTC. Its translation: CASAYNEQFF.